Listed here are 11 T cell receptor beta chains from one sample, sequenced in a study of blood T cells in healthy people across ages. A J-beta primer mix and a sample-barcoded 5' primer were used in a second PCR of about 6 to 12 cycles. MiXCR was run by TCRdb on the 5' RACE reads, yielding one entry per CDR3 protein. The top ten clones hold more than 4% of a sample with about 1.5 million distinct CDR3 sequences, around 40% of them seen once. The sample comprised blood. The origin of the receptors is a woman younger than 30 in good health.

The genes are TRBV7-9 and TRBJ1-4; D not resolved. The CDR3 totals 15 residues. Between the trimmed V and J ends, which lost 4 bases and 3 bases, there was a span of 12 bases. Germline V gives CDR1 SEHNR, CDR2 FQNEAQ (reference sequence). For the CDR3, the DNA is TGTGCCAGCAGCTCCAGCAAGAGGCCTAATGAAAAACTGTTTTTT. Its protein product is CASSSSKRPNEKLFF. Using reference TRBV7-9 and TRBJ1-4 for the parts outside the CDR3, the full variable domain is DTGVSQNPRHKITKRGQNVTFRCDPISEHNRLYWYRQTLGQGPEFLTYFQNEAQLEKSRLLSDRFSAERPKGSFSTLEIQRTEQGDSAMYLCASSSSKRPNEKLFFGSGTQLSVL.

There are a few counts of this clonotype. The chain couples TRBV21-1 to TRBJ1-1; the table names TRBD1, a call not compared with the DNA. TRBV21-1 is assigned pseudogene status. CDR3 length: 16 amino acids. The CDR3 nucleotides read TGTGCCAGCAGCAAAGAGGCAGGGGACCTTAACACTGAAGCTTTCTTT. It yields the protein CASSKEAGDLNTEAFF.

The V call is TRBV11-1, the J call TRBJ2-3; D might be TRBD2 (5 bases). CDR3 size: 13 residues. The germline CDR1 and CDR2 sequences are SGHAT and FQDESV (reference sequence). The V end lost 5 bases, the J end lost 10 bases, and 16 bases lay between the germline ends. The CDR3 region is CASSTNHLEAQYF. The CDR3 nucleotides read TGTGCCAGCAGCACAAATCACCTGGAGGCGCAGTATTTT. Variable domain in full (rest from reference TRBV11-1 and TRBJ2-3): EAEVAQSPRYKITEKSQAVAFWCDPISGHATLYWYRQILGQGPELLVQFQDESVVDDSQLPKDRFSAERLKGVDSTLKIQPAELGDSAMYLCASSTNHLEAQYFGPGTRLTVL.

This clonotype occurred a few times. This chain connects TRBV7-2 to TRBJ2-5; TRBD2 matches 14 bases. The J segment lost 5 bases and the V segment lost 2 bases, leaving 1 base of the junction unmatched. The germline V gene has CDR1 SGHTA and CDR2 FQGNSA. The CDR3 contains 15 residues. The chain's CDR3 is CASSLRTSGRETQYF. DNA for the CDR3: TGTGCCAGCAGCTTACGGACTAGCGGGAGGGAGACCCAGTACTTC.

The chain employs TRBV3-1 and TRBJ1-3; no definite D call. The germline gives CDR1 LGHDT, CDR2 YNNKEL (reference sequence). The CDR3 length is 15 residues. The V end lost 0 bases, the J end lost 0 bases, and 6 bases lay between the germline ends. The CDR3 bases are TGTGCCAGCAGCCAAGATGGGCGCTCTGGAAACACCATATATTTT. Its translation is CASSQDGRSGNTIYF.

The J gene is TRBJ2-5, the V gene TRBV25-1; the D is unclear. CDR1 is MGHDK and CDR2 is SYGVNS in the germline V gene. The V end was cut by 1 base, the J end by 7 bases, with 10 bases between. The CDR3 sequence is 13 residues long. The DNA of the CDR3 is TGTGCCAGCAGTGAATTAGTTTCGGGGACCCAGTACTTC. The encoded protein is CASSELVSGTQYF.

The chain carries TRBV9 and TRBJ2-2; possibly TRBD2 for D (5 bases). The germline V gene encodes CDR1 SGDLS and CDR2 YYNGEE. Trimming pared 9 bases from V and 2 bases from J, leaving 11 bases between. The CDR3 runs 13 residues. Here the CDR3 reads CATGGANTGELFF. DNA for the CDR3: TGTGCCACCGGAGGAGCAAACACCGGGGAGCTGTTTTTT.

As DNA, the CDR3 is TGTGCCAGCAAAGCCCGGGAGTATGGCTACACCTTC. Its protein is CASKAREYGYTF. The chain couples TRBV21-1 to TRBJ1-2; TRBD1, as called in the table, went unchecked against the DNA. TRBV21-1 is listed as a pseudogene. This CDR3 has 12 residues.

V usage is TRBV3-1 and J usage is TRBJ2-3; 8 positions agree with TRBD2. The CDR3 spans 14 residues. CDR1 is LGHDT and CDR2 is YNNKEL in the germline V gene (reference sequence). After removal of 8 bases from V and 6 bases from J, the junction contained 10 bases not matched to a gene. CDR3: CASARGGRIDTQYF. The CDR3 region has the DNA TGTGCCAGCGCTCGGGGGGGCCGGATTGATACGCAGTATTTT.

The V call is TRBV2, the J call TRBJ2-1; 10 bases fit TRBD2. J gave up 5 bases and V 6 bases, and 4 bases lay outside the gene matches. Germline V gene lookup returns CDR1 SNHLY and CDR2 FYNNEI. The CDR3 consists of 14 residues. For the CDR3, the DNA is TGTGCCAGCAGGGGACTAGCGATGCACAATGAGCAGTTCTTC. Its translation is CASRGLAMHNEQFF.

This chain uses TRBV10-3 with TRBJ1-5; tentatively, D is TRBD1 (5 bases). CDR1 and CDR2 (germline): ENHRY, SYGVKD. Trimming shortened V by 3 bases and J by 6 bases, and 9 bases separated the two germline ends. This CDR3 is built from 13 residues. CDR3 protein: CAISDPRGQPQHF. In DNA, the CDR3 is TGTGCCATCAGTGATCCGAGGGGTCAGCCCCAGCATTTT.